One and the same sample provided the 29 T cell receptor beta chains below, sequenced in a study of monozygotic twins with inflammatory bowel disease. One entry per CDR3 protein, without DNA, is what TCRdb gives after re-calling the 5' RACE reads. The sample's table shows around 190,000 distinct CDR3 sequences. The sample consisted of blood. All receptors come from a human donor with ulcerative colitis or Crohn's disease, or a healthy co-twin of an affected twin (not recorded which).

V and J are TRBV12-5 and TRBJ1-4; checking the TCRdb D call of TRBD1 is not possible without DNA. CDR1 and CDR2 (germline): LGHNT, FRNRAP. CDR3 length: 16 amino acids. Here the CDR3 reads CASGVPWAGINEKLFF.

V usage is TRBV25-1 and J usage is TRBJ1-5; as DNA is missing, the TRBD1 call by TCRdb cannot be tested. Germline CDR1 reads MGHDK; CDR2 reads SYGVNS. The CDR3 covers 14 residues. CDR3 sequence: CASSDQGFNQPQHF.

This chain links TRBV7-9 with TRBJ2-5; with no DNA, the TCRdb D assignment of TRBD1 cannot be verified. Looked up from germline, CDR1 is SEHNR and CDR2 is FQNEAQ (reference sequence). CDR3 length: 16 amino acids. CDR3 sequence reads: CASSFFIWDTEETQYF.

The J gene is TRBJ2-3, the V gene TRBV5-1. Germline V gene lookup returns CDR1 SGHRS and CDR2 YFSETQ. CDR3 length: 15 amino acids. The CDR3: CASSRFGTSTDTQYF.

This chain joins TRBV7-2 and TRBJ2-6; checking the TCRdb D call of TRBD1 is not possible without DNA. Looked up from germline, CDR1 is SGHTA and CDR2 is FQGNSA. CDR3 length: 16 residues. The CDR3: CASSFLRAKGANVLTF.

The V and J genes are TRBV5-1 and TRBJ2-3; the TCRdb D gene call, TRBD2, has no DNA to confirm it. This CDR3 region has 14 residues. Germline assignment: CDR1 SGHRS and CDR2 YFSETQ. The CDR3 loop reads CASSPSSSTDTQYF.

The chain joins TRBV3-1 to TRBJ2-7. The length of the CDR3 is 15 residues. CDR1 and CDR2 from the germline V gene are LGHDT and YNNKEL (reference sequence). CDR3 loop: CASSQVVWDFYEQYF.

The chain has TRBV3-1 and TRBJ2-4; TCRdb selects TRBD1, and the lack of DNA leaves this call unchecked. CDR1 is LGHDT, CDR2 YNNKEL, per germline (reference sequence). The CDR3 runs 15 residues. The CDR3 sequence: CASSQEALRGNIQYF.

V gene TRBV6-1 combines with J gene TRBJ1-5. CDR3 length equals 14 residues. Germline V lookup: CDR1 MNHNS, CDR2 SASEGT. CDR3 residues: CASISRAGGQPQHF.

The chain uses TRBV20-1 and TRBJ2-5. The CDR3 spans 11 residues. The germline V gene has CDR1 DFQATT and CDR2 SNEGSKA (reference sequence). This CDR3 is CSAREWETQYF.

The chain is built from TRBV20-1 and TRBJ1-5; the D call of TRBD1 rests on TCRdb alone, since no DNA is present to check it. CDR1 is DFQATT and CDR2 is SNEGSKA in the germline V gene (reference sequence). The CDR3 has 16 residues. CDR3: CSARGGTSNSNQPQHF.

The V gene is TRBV5-1, the J gene TRBJ2-1; TCRdb gives TRBD1 as the D gene, but with no DNA this cannot be confirmed. The CDR3 contains 15 residues. Per germline, CDR1 SGHRS and CDR2 YFSETQ. CDR3 in amino acids: CASSSGQGYLDEQFF.

V is TRBV11-2 and J is TRBJ1-3. The CDR3 totals 14 residues. Germline CDR1 reads SGHAT; CDR2 reads FQNNGV. The CDR3 spells CASSPQVSGNTIYF.

V is TRBV12-5 and J is TRBJ2-3; TCRdb gives TRBD1 as the D gene, but with no DNA this cannot be confirmed. CDR1 is LGHNT, CDR2 FRNRAP, per germline. This CDR3 has 17 amino acids. The CDR3 here is CASGLELGQSSTDTQYF.

V gene TRBV5-6 combines with J gene TRBJ1-4; there is no DNA to check the TCRdb D call of TRBD1. The germline V gene has CDR1 SGHDT and CDR2 YYEEEE. This CDR3 region has 14 residues. CDR3 region: CASSGSGEVEKLFF.

The V gene is TRBV21-1, the J gene TRBJ2-3; as DNA is missing, the TRBD1 call by TCRdb cannot be tested. TRBV21-1 has pseudogene status. CDR3 length: 17 amino acids. The CDR3 reads CASSKKSAGTSTDTQYF.

CDR3 sequence reads: CAITRGLAGPSGELFF. V usage is TRBV10-2 and J usage is TRBJ2-2; checking the TCRdb D call of TRBD2 is not possible without DNA. This CDR3 is 16 amino acids long. The germline V gene encodes CDR1 WSHSY and CDR2 SAAADI.

The V call is TRBV10-3, the J call TRBJ1-2; TCRdb's assignment of TRBD1 cannot be checked, as there is no DNA. From germline, CDR1 is ENHRY and CDR2 SYGVKD. The CDR3 runs to 13 residues. CDR3: CAMKGQGPYGYTF.

The chain joins TRBV5-1 to TRBJ1-1; TCRdb gives TRBD1 as the D gene, but with no DNA this cannot be confirmed. Germline V CDR1 and CDR2: SGHRS, YFSETQ. The length of the CDR3 is 16 residues. The CDR3 loop reads CASSPTTGTQNTEAFF.

V and J are TRBV7-2 and TRBJ2-3; TCRdb gives TRBD2 as the D gene, but with no DNA this cannot be confirmed. Germline CDR1 SGHTA, CDR2 FQGNSA. CDR3 length: 16 residues. The CDR3 is CASSLEGLVGPDTQYF.

The gene calls are TRBV5-1 and TRBJ2-1. The CDR3 covers 12 residues. Germline values: CDR1 SGHRS, CDR2 YFSETQ. This CDR3 reads CASSSGHNEQFF.

The chain couples TRBV12-3 or TRBV12-4 to TRBJ1-6. This CDR3 has 15 residues. The CDR3 reads CASSPRGSINSPLHF.

The chain employs TRBV20-1 and TRBJ2-2; without DNA, the TCRdb call of TRBD2 cannot be checked. The CDR3 extends over 17 amino acids. Germline V gene data show CDR1 as DFQATT and CDR2 as SNEGSKA (reference sequence). CDR3 amino acids: CSARLAGGPINTGELFF.

The CDR3 sequence is CASSVGGGDSPLHF. The chain links TRBV9 to TRBJ1-6. Germline V gene sequence: CDR1 SGDLS, CDR2 YYNGEE. This CDR3 is 14 amino acids long.

The rearrangement uses TRBV3-1 and TRBJ1-1; as DNA is missing, the TRBD1 call by TCRdb cannot be tested. The CDR3 sequence is 15 residues long. Germline values: CDR1 LGHDT, CDR2 YNNKEL (reference sequence). This chain's CDR3 is CASSQDGRGNTEAFF.

The chain carries TRBV6-6 and TRBJ2-6. This CDR3 contains 11 residues. Germline-derived CDR1 and CDR2 are MNHNY and SVGAGI (reference sequence). CDR3 loop: CASQGANVLTF.

The V call is TRBV27, the J call TRBJ2-1; TCRdb selects TRBD1, and the lack of DNA leaves this call unchecked. Germline V gives CDR1 MNHEY, CDR2 SMNVEV (reference sequence). This CDR3 region has 15 residues. The CDR3 protein is CASRLGQGAYNEQFF.

The V gene is TRBV5-1, the J gene TRBJ2-2. The CDR3 is made up of 15 amino acids. Germline CDR1 SGHRS, CDR2 YFSETQ. CDR3 region: CASSLNPAASGELFF.

The chain links TRBV7-3 to TRBJ2-1; checking the TCRdb D call of TRBD2 is not possible without DNA. Per germline, CDR1 SGHTA and CDR2 FQGTGA. The length of the CDR3 is 15 residues. The CDR3 here is CASSSTSGGADEQFF.